This TCR beta chain was observed in a study of T cell responses to AZD1222 COVID-19 vaccine. Study-wide results and caveats: Researchers took repertoire samples only after the peak T cell response had come. Following two doses of AZD1222, Spike-specific TCR breadth and depth rose. The study found vaccine-associated CD4 TCRs spanning spike, dominant at 160-218 and 743-854. Clonal diversity was possibly underestimated, and white British individuals and females predominated among donors.

The CDR3 is 13 amino acids. Germline assignment: CDR1 SGHDT and CDR2 YYEEEE. The V and J ends lost 6 bases and 6 bases respectively, with 15 bases between them. Profiled with immunoSEQ multiplex PCR; TCRdb holds only in-frame clones, not every one. The sample shows approximately 99,000 clones, around 90% of them seen only once. This clone came up once. Its antigen is not identified. The genes are TRBV5-6 and TRBJ1-2; D is perhaps TRBD1 (6 bases). The TCR comes from an adult in good health. This sample comprised peripheral blood, obtained on day 0 of MenACWY control vaccination. The CDR3 sequence: CASIIRGWHGYTF. The DNA for the CDR3 is TGTGCCAGCATCATCAGGGGATGGCATGGCTACACCTTC.